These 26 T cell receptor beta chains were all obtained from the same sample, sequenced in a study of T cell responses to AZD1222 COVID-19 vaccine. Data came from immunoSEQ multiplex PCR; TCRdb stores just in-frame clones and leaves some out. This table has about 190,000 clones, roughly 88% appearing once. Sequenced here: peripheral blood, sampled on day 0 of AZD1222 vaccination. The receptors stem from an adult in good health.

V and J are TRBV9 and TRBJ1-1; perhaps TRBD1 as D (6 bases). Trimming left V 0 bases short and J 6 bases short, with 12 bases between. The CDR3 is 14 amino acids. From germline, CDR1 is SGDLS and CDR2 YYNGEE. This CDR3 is CASSVVGGQAEAFF. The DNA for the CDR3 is TGTGCCAGCAGCGTAGTGGGGGGGCAGGCTGAAGCTTTCTTT.

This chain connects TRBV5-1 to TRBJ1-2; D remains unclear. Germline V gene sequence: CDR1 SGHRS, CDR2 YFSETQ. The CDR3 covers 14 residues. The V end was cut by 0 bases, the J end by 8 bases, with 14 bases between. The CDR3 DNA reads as TGCGCCAGCAGCTTGGATACTGGACCAGTAGGCTACACCTTC. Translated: CASSLDTGPVGYTF. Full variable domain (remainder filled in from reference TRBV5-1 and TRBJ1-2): KAGVTQTPRYLIKTRGQQVTLSCSPISGHRSVSWYQQTPGQGLQFLFEYFSETQRNKGNFPGRFSGRQFSNSRSEMNVSTLELGDSALYLCASSLDTGPVGYTFGSGTRLTVV.

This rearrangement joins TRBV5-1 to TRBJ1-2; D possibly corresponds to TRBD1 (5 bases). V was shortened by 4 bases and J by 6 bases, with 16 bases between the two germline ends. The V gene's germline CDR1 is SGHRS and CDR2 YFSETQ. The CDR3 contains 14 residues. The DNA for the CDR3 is TGCGCCAGCAGCCAGAGCGGGGGAGCGGATGGCTACACCTTC. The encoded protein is CASSQSGGADGYTF.

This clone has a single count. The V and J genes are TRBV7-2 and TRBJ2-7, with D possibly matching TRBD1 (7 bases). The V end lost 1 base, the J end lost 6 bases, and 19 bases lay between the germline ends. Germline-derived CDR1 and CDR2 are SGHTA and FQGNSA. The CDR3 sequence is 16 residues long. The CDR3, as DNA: TGTGCCAGCAGCTTAGGTTTACAGGGGAGGAGGGGCGAGCAGTACTTC. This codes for CASSLGLQGRRGEQYF.

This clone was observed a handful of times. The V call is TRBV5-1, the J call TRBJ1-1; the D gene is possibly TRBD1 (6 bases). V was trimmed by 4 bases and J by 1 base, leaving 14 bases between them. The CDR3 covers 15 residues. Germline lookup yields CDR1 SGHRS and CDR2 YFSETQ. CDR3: CASSPTPGANTEAFF. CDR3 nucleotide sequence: TGCGCCAGCAGCCCTACCCCAGGGGCGAACACTGAAGCTTTCTTT.

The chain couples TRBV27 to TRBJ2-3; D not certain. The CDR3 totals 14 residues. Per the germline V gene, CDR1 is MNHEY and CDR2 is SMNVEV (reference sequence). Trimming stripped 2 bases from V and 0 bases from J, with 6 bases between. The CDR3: CASSLASSTDTQYF. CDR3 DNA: TGTGCCAGCAGTTTAGCCAGTAGCACAGATACGCAGTATTTT.

The CDR3 nucleotides read TGTGCCAGTAGTGAGGGGGAGACCCAGTACTTC. It specifies CASSEGETQYF. The chain carries TRBV19 and TRBJ2-5; the D call may be TRBD1 or TRBD2 (5 bases each). Germline V gene sequence: CDR1 LNHDA, CDR2 SQIVND (reference sequence). Trimming stripped 5 bases from V and 5 bases from J, with 6 bases between. The CDR3 totals 11 residues.

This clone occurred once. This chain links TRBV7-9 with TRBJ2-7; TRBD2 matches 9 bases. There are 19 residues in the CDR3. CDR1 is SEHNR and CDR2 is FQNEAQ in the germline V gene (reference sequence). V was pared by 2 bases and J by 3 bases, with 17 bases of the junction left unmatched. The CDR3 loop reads CASSLYMGVGLAGLYEQYF. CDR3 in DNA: TGTGCCAGCAGCTTATATATGGGGGTTGGGCTAGCGGGACTCTACGAGCAGTACTTC.

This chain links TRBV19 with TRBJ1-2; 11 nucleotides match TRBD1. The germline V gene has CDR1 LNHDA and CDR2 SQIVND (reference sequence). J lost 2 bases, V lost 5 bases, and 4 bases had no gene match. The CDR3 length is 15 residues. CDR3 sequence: CASSQGQGANYGYTF. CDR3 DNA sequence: TGTGCCAGTAGTCAAGGACAGGGGGCCAACTATGGCTACACCTTC.

The CDR3 DNA sequence: TGCAGCGTTGAGCTTTCAGGGCCAGAGACCCAGTACTTC. Translating it yields CSVELSGPETQYF. This chain connects TRBV29-1 to TRBJ2-5; tentative D call: TRBD1 (5 bases). The germline V gene encodes CDR1 SQVTM and CDR2 ANQGSEA. This CDR3 has 13 amino acids. Trimming took off 3 bases at V and 4 bases at J, with 12 bases between the two ends.

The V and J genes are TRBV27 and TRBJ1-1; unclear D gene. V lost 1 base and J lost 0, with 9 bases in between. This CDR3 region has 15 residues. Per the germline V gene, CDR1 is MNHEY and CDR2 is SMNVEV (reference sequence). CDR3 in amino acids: CASSLFSGMNTEAFF. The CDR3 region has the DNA TGTGCCAGCAGTTTATTTTCCGGGATGAACACTGAAGCTTTCTTT.

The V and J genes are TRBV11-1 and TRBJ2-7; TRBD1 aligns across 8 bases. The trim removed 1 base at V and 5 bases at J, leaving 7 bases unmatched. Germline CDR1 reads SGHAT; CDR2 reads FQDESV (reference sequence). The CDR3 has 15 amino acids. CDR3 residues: CASSLGYRGSDEQYF. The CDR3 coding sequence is TGTGCCAGCAGCTTAGGTTACAGGGGGTCCGACGAGCAGTACTTC.

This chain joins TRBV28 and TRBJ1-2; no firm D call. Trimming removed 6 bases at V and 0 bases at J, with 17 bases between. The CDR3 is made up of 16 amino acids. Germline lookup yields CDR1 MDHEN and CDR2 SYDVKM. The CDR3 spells CASRKQGPLANYGYTF. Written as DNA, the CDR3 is TGTGCCAGCAGGAAACAAGGGCCCCTAGCTAACTATGGCTACACCTTC.

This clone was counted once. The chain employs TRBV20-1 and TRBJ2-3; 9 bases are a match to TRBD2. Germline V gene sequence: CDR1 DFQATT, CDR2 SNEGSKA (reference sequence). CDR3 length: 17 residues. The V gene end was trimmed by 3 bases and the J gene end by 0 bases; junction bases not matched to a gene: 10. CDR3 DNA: TGCAGTGCTAGTGGCGGGGGGGCCTCCCCTAGCACAGATACGCAGTATTTT. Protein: CSASGGGASPSTDTQYF.

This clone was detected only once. The DNA of the CDR3 is TGTGCCAGTAGTATCAACGGACAGGGCGGGGAGCTGTTTTTT. Its translation is CASSINGQGGELFF. The chain combines TRBV19 with TRBJ2-2; 8 nucleotides match TRBD1. With 3 bases clipped from V and 7 bases from J, the junction kept 4 bases outside the gene matches. This CDR3 spans 14 amino acids. Germline V gene lookup returns CDR1 LNHDA and CDR2 SQIVND (reference sequence).

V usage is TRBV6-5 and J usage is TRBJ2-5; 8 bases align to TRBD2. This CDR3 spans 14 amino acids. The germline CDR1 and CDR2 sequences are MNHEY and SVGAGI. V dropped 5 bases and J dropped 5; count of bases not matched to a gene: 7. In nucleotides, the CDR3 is TGTGCCAGCAGTAGCGGGGGCGGAAGGGAGACCCAGTACTTC. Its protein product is CASSSGGGRETQYF.

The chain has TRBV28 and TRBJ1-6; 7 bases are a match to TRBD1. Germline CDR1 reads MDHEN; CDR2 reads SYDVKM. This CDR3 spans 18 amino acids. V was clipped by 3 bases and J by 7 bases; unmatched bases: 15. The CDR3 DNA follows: TGTGCCAGCAGTTTGAAACGGACAGGAGGAATCGGGAATTCACCCCTCCACTTT. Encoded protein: CASSLKRTGGIGNSPLHF.

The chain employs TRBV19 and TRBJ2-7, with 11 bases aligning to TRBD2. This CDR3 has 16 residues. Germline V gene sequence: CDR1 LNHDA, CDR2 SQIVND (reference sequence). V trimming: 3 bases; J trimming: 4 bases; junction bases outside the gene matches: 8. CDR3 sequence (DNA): TGTGCCAGTAGTATTGATAGCGGGAGGGCCTCTTACGAGCAGTACTTC. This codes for CASSIDSGRASYEQYF.

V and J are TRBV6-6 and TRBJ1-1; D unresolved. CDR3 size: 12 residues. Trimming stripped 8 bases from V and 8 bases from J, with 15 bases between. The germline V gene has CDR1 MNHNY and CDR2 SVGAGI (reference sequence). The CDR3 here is CASQFGLEEAFF. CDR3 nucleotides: TGTGCCAGCCAATTTGGGCTCGAGGAAGCTTTCTTT.

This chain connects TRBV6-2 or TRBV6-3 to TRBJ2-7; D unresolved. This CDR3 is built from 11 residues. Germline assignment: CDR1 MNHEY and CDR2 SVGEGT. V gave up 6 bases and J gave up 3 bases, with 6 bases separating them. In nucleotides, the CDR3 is TGTGCCAGCAGCCCACTCTACGAGCAGTACTTC. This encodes CASSPLYEQYF.

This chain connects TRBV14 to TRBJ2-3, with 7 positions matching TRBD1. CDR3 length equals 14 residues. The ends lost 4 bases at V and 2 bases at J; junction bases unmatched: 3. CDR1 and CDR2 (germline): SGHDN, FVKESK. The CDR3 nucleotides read TGTGCCAGCAGCCTGGGACAGATCACAGATACGCAGTATTTT. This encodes CASSLGQITDTQYF.

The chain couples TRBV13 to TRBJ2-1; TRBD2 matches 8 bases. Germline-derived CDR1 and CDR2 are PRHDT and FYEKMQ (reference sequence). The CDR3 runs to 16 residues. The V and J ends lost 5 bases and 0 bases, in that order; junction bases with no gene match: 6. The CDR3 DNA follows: TGTGCCAGCAGCAGAAGCGGGAGCAGCTCCTACAATGAGCAGTTCTTC. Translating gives CASSRSGSSSYNEQFF. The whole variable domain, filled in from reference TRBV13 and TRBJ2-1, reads AAGVIQSPRHLIKEKRETATLKCYPIPRHDTVYWYQQGPGQDPQFLISFYEKMQSDKGSIPDRFSAQQFSDYHSELNMSSLELGDSALYFCASSRSGSSSYNEQFFGPGTRLTVL.

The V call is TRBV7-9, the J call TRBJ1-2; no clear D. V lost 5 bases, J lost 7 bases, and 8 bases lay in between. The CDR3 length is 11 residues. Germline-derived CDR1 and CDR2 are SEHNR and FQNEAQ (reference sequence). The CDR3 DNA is TGTGCCAGCAGCCCCTCGGGTGGCTACACCTTC. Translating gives CASSPSGGYTF.

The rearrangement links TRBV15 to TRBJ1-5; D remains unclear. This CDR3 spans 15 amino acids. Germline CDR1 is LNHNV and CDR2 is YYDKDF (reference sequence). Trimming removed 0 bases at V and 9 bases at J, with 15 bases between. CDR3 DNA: TGTGCCACCAGCAGAGATCGGGAGGGAGTACGGCCCCAGCATTTT. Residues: CATSRDREGVRPQHF.

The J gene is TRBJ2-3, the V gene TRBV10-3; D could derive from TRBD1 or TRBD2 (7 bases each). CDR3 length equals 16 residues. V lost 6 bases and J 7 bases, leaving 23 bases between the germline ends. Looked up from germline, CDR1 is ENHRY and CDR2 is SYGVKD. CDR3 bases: TGTGCCATCAGCGCTCAGGGGGGGAGGATTGCTCATACGCAGTATTTT. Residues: CAISAQGGRIAHTQYF.

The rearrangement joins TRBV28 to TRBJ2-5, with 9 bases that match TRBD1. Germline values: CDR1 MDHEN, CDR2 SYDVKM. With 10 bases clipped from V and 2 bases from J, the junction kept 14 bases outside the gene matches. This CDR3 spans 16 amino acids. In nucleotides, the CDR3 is TGTGCCACCTCAAGCACGGACAGGGGACATCAAGAGACCCAGTACTTC. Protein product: CATSSTDRGHQETQYF.